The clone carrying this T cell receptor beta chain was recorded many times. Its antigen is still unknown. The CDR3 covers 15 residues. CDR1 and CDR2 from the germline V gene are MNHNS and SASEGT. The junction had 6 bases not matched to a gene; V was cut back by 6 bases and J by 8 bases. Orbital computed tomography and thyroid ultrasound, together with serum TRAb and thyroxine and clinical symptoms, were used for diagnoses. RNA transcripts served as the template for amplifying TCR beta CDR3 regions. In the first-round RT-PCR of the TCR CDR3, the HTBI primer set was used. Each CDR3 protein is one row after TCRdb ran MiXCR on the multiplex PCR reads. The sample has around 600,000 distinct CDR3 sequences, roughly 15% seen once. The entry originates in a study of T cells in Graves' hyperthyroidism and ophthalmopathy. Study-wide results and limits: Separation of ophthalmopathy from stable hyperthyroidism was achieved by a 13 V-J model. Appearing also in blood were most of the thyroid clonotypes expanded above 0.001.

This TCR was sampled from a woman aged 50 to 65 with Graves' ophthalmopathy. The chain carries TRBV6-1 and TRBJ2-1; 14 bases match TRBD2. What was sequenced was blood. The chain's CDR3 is CASRRTSGRSDEQFF. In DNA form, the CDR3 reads TGTGCCAGCAGGCGGACTAGCGGGAGGAGCGATGAGCAGTTCTTC.